A single T cell receptor beta chain is shown here with its context. The CDR3 is 16 residues long. The junction had 13 bases not matched to a gene; V was cut back by 5 bases and J by 4 bases. Germline CDR1 is MNHNY and CDR2 is SVGAGI (reference sequence). Generated by immunoSEQ multiplex PCR, the TCRdb table keeps only in-frame clones and is missing some. The table records around 65,000 clones, 75% to 90% of them present only once. This record comes from a study of OX40 agonist ivuxolimab in advanced cancers. Study as a whole: At 0.01 to 10 mg/kg, ivuxolimab was administered intravenously to patients every 2 weeks. Treatment received earlier with anti-PD-1, anti-PD-L1 or anti-CTLA-4 agents was allowed, and approximately 40% had some.

With autoimmune disease history or systemic immunosuppression, patients were excluded. The J gene is TRBJ1-2, the V gene TRBV6-6; 7 bases agree with TRBD1. The starting material was CD4+ or CD8+ T cells sorted from blood, obtained in a trial of the OX40 agonist ivuxolimab. This sequence was found in an adult with an advanced solid tumor such as melanoma, head and neck, liver or kidney cancer. Here the CDR3 DNA reads TGTGCCAGCAGTGTCTCGACAGGGTTAGTCGTCTATGGCTACACCTTC. It encodes CASSVSTGLVVYGYTF.